Listed below are T cell receptor beta chains from one sample, sequenced in a study of CD8 T cells in Susac syndrome. TCRdb passed the immunoSEQ multiplex PCR reads through MiXCR, listing each CDR3 protein once. The table has about 120,000 distinct CDR3 sequences, about 90% seen once. Sample: CD4+ T cells from PBMCs. These receptors all stem from a human donor in good health. Each CDR3 is given with its conserved first and last residue. Fields, in order: D gene, J gene, clone size, V gene, CDR3 protein, CDR3 DNA. A D gene is named only where the DNA matches it firmly. For some rows the clone size is stated as once, few or many, or as a class when expanded; others skip it.

TRBD1 TRBJ2-1 once TRBV11-2 CASSRDRVNEQFF TGTGCCAGCAGCCGGGACAGGGTCAATGAGCAGTTCTTC
NA TRBJ1-1 NA TRBV9 CASSPQPTNTEAFF TGTGCCAGCAGCCCCCAACCTACGAACACTGAAGCTTTCTTT
TRBD1 TRBJ1-1 NA TRBV7-8 CASSGDRVNTEAFF TGTGCCAGCAGCGGTGACAGGGTGAACACTGAAGCTTTCTTT
NA TRBJ2-3 NA TRBV13 CASRQSGDTQYF TGTGCCAGCAGGCAAAGTGGAGATACGCAGTATTTT
NA TRBJ2-5 NA TRBV5-4 CASSLEGRMQETQYF TGTGCCAGCAGCCTCGAGGGGCGGATGCAAGAGACCCAGTACTTC
TRBD2 TRBJ2-3 NA TRBV14 CASSYIRGLGADTQYF TGTGCCAGCAGCTATATAAGAGGACTAGGCGCAGATACGCAGTATTTT
NA TRBJ2-7 NA TRBV27 CASRLGRSTYEQYF TGTGCCAGCAGGTTGGGACGGAGTACCTACGAGCAGTACTTC
NA TRBJ2-5 NA TRBV10-3 CATGLEKETQYF TGTGCCACCGGACTGGAAAAAGAGACCCAGTACTTC
NA TRBJ2-3 NA TRBV25-1 CASSAGTGSLDTQYF TGTGCCAGCAGTGCGGGGACTGGAAGCCTGGATACGCAGTATTTT
NA TRBJ2-2 NA TRBV2 CASSEAAGHTGELFF TGTGCCAGCAGTGAAGCGGCAGGGCACACCGGGGAGCTGTTTTTT
TRBD1 TRBJ2-1 NA TRBV5-5 CASSFGTGTFEQFF TGTGCCAGCAGCTTTGGGACAGGGACGTTTGAGCAGTTCTTC
TRBD1 TRBJ1-2 NA TRBV25-1 CASSEGDRGHGYTF TGTGCCAGCAGTGAGGGGGACAGGGGGCATGGCTACACCTTC
NA TRBJ2-7 NA TRBV5-4 CASSLGQASPYEQYF TGTGCCAGCAGCTTGGGGCAGGCCTCCCCCTACGAGCAGTACTTC
TRBD1 TRBJ1-6 NA TRBV29-1 CSVGDSNSPLHF TGCAGCGTGGGGGACAGTAATTCACCCCTCCACTTT
NA TRBJ2-2 NA TRBV2 CASSGEGLRTGELFF TGTGCCAGCAGCGGCGAGGGCTTACGGACCGGGGAGCTGTTTTTT
NA TRBJ2-1 NA TRBV20-1 CSARDPPNEQFF TGCAGTGCTAGGGACCCTCCCAATGAGCAGTTCTTC
TRBD1 TRBJ2-5 NA TRBV7-6 CASSLGQPPGETQYF TGTGCCAGCAGCTTGGGACAGCCCCCAGGGGAGACCCAGTACTTC
NA TRBJ1-3 NA TRBV6-5 CASSYRGAGNTIYF TGTGCCAGCAGTTACAGAGGGGCTGGAAACACCATATATTTT
NA TRBJ2-5 NA TRBV6-6 CASSYSEGLGETQYF TGTGCCAGCAGTTACTCGGAGGGTTTGGGAGAGACCCAGTACTTC
NA TRBJ1-3 NA TRBV15 CATSRDTKGFLGNTIYF TGTGCCACCAGCAGAGATACCAAAGGGTTCCTCGGAAACACCATATATTTT
NA TRBJ2-5 NA TRBV6-2/TRBV6-3 CASTSLGETQYF TGTGCCAGCACTTCCCTAGGGGAGACCCAGTACTTC
NA TRBJ1-1 NA TRBV9 CASSVANTEAFF TGTGCCAGCAGCGTAGCGAACACTGAAGCTTTCTTT
NA TRBJ2-1 NA TRBV5-1 CASSLRRDEQFF TGCGCCAGCAGCCTTAGAAGGGATGAGCAGTTCTTC
TRBD1 TRBJ2-7 NA TRBV19 CATRRDRESSYEQYF TGTGCCACTCGCCGGGACAGGGAGAGCTCCTACGAGCAGTACTTC
NA TRBJ2-3 NA TRBV14 CASSPLGRSPQDTQYF TGTGCCAGCAGCCCTCTCGGGCGGAGCCCGCAAGATACGCAGTATTTT
NA TRBJ2-2 NA TRBV5-1 CATRTSTGELFF TGCGCCACCCGGACCAGCACCGGGGAGCTGTTTTTT
NA TRBJ2-5 NA TRBV2 CASSGETKGGETQYF TGTGCCAGCAGTGGGGAGACAAAGGGTGGAGAGACCCAGTACTTC
NA TRBJ2-1 NA TRBV7-8 CASSPSRINEQFF TGTGCCAGCAGCCCAAGCCGGATCAATGAGCAGTTCTTC
NA TRBJ1-5 NA TRBV5-1 CASSLGQDQPQHF TGCGCCAGCAGCTTGGGACAGGATCAGCCCCAGCATTTT
NA TRBJ1-5 NA TRBV20-1 CSASGPLLEQPQHF TGCAGTGCTAGTGGGCCCCTCCTAGAGCAGCCCCAGCATTTT
NA TRBJ2-7 NA TRBV7-2 CASRSALLTSGEQYF TGTGCCAGCAGATCTGCTTTGTTGACTAGTGGCGAGCAGTACTTC
TRBD2 TRBJ2-7 NA TRBV28 CASSSKKGLAGSYEQYF TGTGCCAGCAGTTCCAAAAAGGGACTAGCGGGCAGTTACGAGCAGTACTTC